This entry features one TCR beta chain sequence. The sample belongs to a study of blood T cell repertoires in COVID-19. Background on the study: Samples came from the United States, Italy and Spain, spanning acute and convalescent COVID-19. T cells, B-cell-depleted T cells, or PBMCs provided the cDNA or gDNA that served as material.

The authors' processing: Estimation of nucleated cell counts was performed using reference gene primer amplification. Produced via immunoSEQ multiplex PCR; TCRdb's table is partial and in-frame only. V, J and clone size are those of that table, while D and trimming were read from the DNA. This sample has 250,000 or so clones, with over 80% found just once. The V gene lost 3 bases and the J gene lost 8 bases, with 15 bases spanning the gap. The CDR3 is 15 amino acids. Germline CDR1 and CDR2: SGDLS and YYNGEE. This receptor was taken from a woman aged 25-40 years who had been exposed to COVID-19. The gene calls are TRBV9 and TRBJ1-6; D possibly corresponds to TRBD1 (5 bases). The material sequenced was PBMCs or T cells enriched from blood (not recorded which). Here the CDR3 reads CASSGGIGSYSPLHF. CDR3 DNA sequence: TGTGCCAGCAGCGGGGGCATCGGTAGTTATTCACCCCTCCACTTT.